The clone carrying this T cell receptor (beta chain) was recorded many times. This sample was taken from a study of T cells in Graves' hyperthyroidism and ophthalmopathy. The V gene's germline CDR1 is SGHAT and CDR2 FQNNGV. This CDR3 is 14 amino acids long. V was pared by 3 bases and J by 10 bases, with 13 bases between. The CDR3 regions of TCR beta were amplified from RNA transcripts. The HTBI primer set served for first-round RT-PCR of the TCR CDR3. Each CDR3 protein gets one entry after TCRdb re-called the multiplex PCR reads with MiXCR. The data hold some 400,000 distinct CDR3 sequences, with approximately 13% observed a single time.

The rearrangement links TRBV11-2 to TRBJ1-6; D not certain. The sequenced sample consisted of blood. This TCR came from a woman in her sixties or seventies with Graves' hyperthyroidism. CDR3 in amino acids: CASSFLAGGSPLHF. Written as DNA, the CDR3 is TGTGCCAGCAGCTTTCTTGCCGGAGGCTCACCCCTCCACTTT.